These 10 T cell receptor beta chains were all obtained from the same sample, sequenced in a study of cytomegalovirus exposure and HLA in healthy donors. Researchers ran the PCR with 60 Vbeta and 13 Jbeta primers. TCRdb's copy holds only in-frame clones and misses some; the assay was immunoSEQ multiplex PCR. Of 100,000 or so clones listed, 79% are singletons. Sample: PBMCs. The origin of the receptors is a female donor in good health and CMV-seropositive.

V gene TRBV19 combines with J gene TRBJ2-1; TRBD1 matches 7 bases. Germline V gene lookup returns CDR1 LNHDA and CDR2 SQIVND (reference sequence). CDR3 length: 13 residues. V shed 6 bases, J shed 5 bases, and the junction held 4 bases outside the gene matches. The DNA of the CDR3 is TGTGCCAGTAGACAGGGGTCCCACAATGAGCAGTTCTTC. Protein: CASRQGSHNEQFF.

This clone has more than one count but fewer than ten. J is TRBJ1-3 and V is TRBV4-2; TRBD1 matches 10 bases. Losses at the gene ends were 1 base for V and 4 bases for J; bases not matched to a gene: 7. Germline CDR1 is LGHNA and CDR2 is YNFKEQ. The CDR3 extends over 17 amino acids. The CDR3 DNA reads as TGTGCCAGCAGCCAAGGGGGGACAGGGGCCGGCGGAAACACCATATATTTT. Translated, it gives CASSQGGTGAGGNTIYF.

V and J are TRBV5-1 and TRBJ2-4, with 8 bases lining up with TRBD1. The CDR3 is 18 residues long. V was clipped by 0 bases and J by 3 bases; unmatched bases: 11. Germline V gives CDR1 SGHRS, CDR2 YFSETQ. The CDR3 DNA sequence: TGCGCCAGCAGCTTGGACGGGACAGGTTCTGGGAGCAAAAACATTCAGTACTTC. Translated, it gives CASSLDGTGSGSKNIQYF.

The CDR3 region has the DNA TGCGCCACCCGGGAGGGGCCTTCCCGCACAGATACGCAGTATTTT. Protein: CATREGPSRTDTQYF. The J gene is TRBJ2-3, the V gene TRBV10-2; 8 nucleotides align to TRBD2. The CDR3 sequence is 15 residues long. The germline V gene has CDR1 WSHSY and CDR2 SAAADI. V dropped 10 bases and J dropped 1; count of bases not matched to a gene: 10.

This chain links TRBV19 with TRBJ1-1; TRBD1 might be the D (5 bases). V shed 3 bases and J shed 0 bases, with 8 bases lying between them. This CDR3 has 14 residues. CDR1 LNHDA and CDR2 SQIVND come from the germline V gene (reference sequence). CDR3 in amino acids: CASSMGGMNTEAFF. The CDR3 region has the DNA TGTGCCAGTAGTATGGGGGGAATGAACACTGAAGCTTTCTTT.

The chain combines TRBV19 with TRBJ2-7, with 7 nucleotides matching TRBD2. Germline V gene sequence: CDR1 LNHDA, CDR2 SQIVND (reference sequence). The junction had 9 bases not matched to a gene; V was cut back by 1 base and J by 3 bases. There are 16 residues in the CDR3. The CDR3 loop reads CASSIAGGSSFYEQYF. CDR3 nucleotide sequence: TGTGCCAGTAGTATAGCGGGCGGGAGTAGTTTCTACGAGCAGTACTTC.

The chain couples TRBV7-2 to TRBJ1-3, with TRBD1 as a possible D gene (5 bases). This CDR3 comprises 17 residues. Germline assignment: CDR1 SGHTA and CDR2 FQGNSA. V was pared by 2 bases and J by 4 bases, with 18 bases between. The CDR3 region has the DNA TGTGCCAGCAGCTTATCCCCCAGCCAGACAGCCGGAAACACCATATATTTT. The encoded protein is CASSLSPSQTAGNTIYF.

The genes are TRBV9 and TRBJ1-6, with unresolved D. CDR3 length: 14 amino acids. V was clipped by 4 bases and J by 9 bases, with 14 bases between them. Germline V gene data show CDR1 as SGDLS and CDR2 as YYNGEE. The CDR3 here is CASSKTAESSPLHF. The CDR3 region has the DNA TGTGCCAGCAGCAAGACCGCGGAAAGTTCACCCCTCCACTTT.

The CDR3 is CASSDRVGDFGGYTF. CDR3 DNA: TGTGCCAGCAGTGACAGGGTCGGGGACTTTGGTGGCTACACCTTC. The rearrangement uses TRBV2 and TRBJ1-2; a weak D match, TRBD1 (5 bases). Germline V gene sequence: CDR1 SNHLY, CDR2 FYNNEI. This CDR3 is 15 amino acids long. V was clipped by 3 bases and J by 7 bases, with 18 bases between them. Looking up the rest from reference TRBV2 and TRBJ1-2 gives the full variable domain: EPEVTQTPSHQVTQMGQEVILRCVPISNHLYFYWYRQILGQKVEFLVSFYNNEISEKSEIFDDQFSVERPDGSNFTLKIRSTKLEDSAMYFCASSDRVGDFGGYTFGSGTRLTVV.

Notes on this clone: A junction boundary mismatches the germline segment, possibly from a read error. The rearrangement joins TRBV28 to TRBJ2-3, with 8 bases identical to TRBD2. The CDR3 length is 11 residues. Germline V gene data show CDR1 as MDHEN and CDR2 as SYDVKM. CDR3: CASNTRGGPNF. The CDR3 DNA reads TGTGCCAGCAACACCCGGGGGGGCCCAAATTTT.